These 27 T cell receptor beta chains share one sample of origin, sequenced in a study of regulatory T cells in long-lasting Graves disease. Time point indicated: persistent/refractory GD, antithyroid drugs over 5 years with positive TRAb. There was RNA extracted from PBMCs, and the TCR library was made from it. Both iRepertoire HTBI primers and Arm-PCR of CDR3 regions were used to build the TCR beta libraries. TCRdb analysed the multiplex PCR reads with MiXCR anew, one entry per CDR3 protein. The sample consists of 310,000 or so distinct CDR3 sequences, around 23% of them appearing once. The sample consisted of peripheral blood mononuclear cells (PBMCs), taken when the disease was refractory, from a patient treated with antithyroid drugs. Every receptor here comes from a female donor with Graves disease.

This clonotype has ten or more counts. The chain is built from TRBV28 and TRBJ2-7; 7 nucleotides match TRBD2. CDR1 is MDHEN, CDR2 SYDVKM, per germline. J was trimmed by 3 bases and V by 4 bases; bases with no gene match: 12. This CDR3 is 16 amino acids long. CDR3 bases: TGTGCCAGCAGTTCTTATCCAGCGGGAACGGTCTACGAGCAGTACTTC. Translation: CASSSYPAGTVYEQYF.

This clonotype was detected ten times or more. This chain links TRBV20-1 with TRBJ2-7, with 8 bases that match TRBD2. V lost 4 bases, J lost 6 bases, and 23 bases stayed unmatched. The length of the CDR3 is 18 residues. CDR1 is DFQATT and CDR2 is SNEGSKA in the germline V gene (reference sequence). As DNA, the CDR3 is TGCAGTGCTAAAGCGGGACTAGAGTTCCCTGGGTCCCCCGGCGAGCAGTACTTC. Protein sequence: CSAKAGLEFPGSPGEQYF.

The chain employs TRBV13 and TRBJ2-2, with D perhaps matching TRBD2 (5 bases). This CDR3 has 15 amino acids. Trimming pared 5 bases from V and 4 bases from J, leaving 14 bases between. CDR1 and CDR2 (germline): PRHDT, FYEKMQ (reference sequence). The CDR3 spells CASSRTRFRTGELFF. The CDR3 region has the DNA TGTGCCAGCAGCCGGACTCGGTTTCGCACCGGGGAGCTGTTTTTT.

This clonotype was found a few times. The chain uses TRBV10-3 and TRBJ2-1; the D gene could be TRBD1 or TRBD2 (5 bases each). CDR1 ENHRY and CDR2 SYGVKD come from the germline V gene. The CDR3 contains 13 residues. Between the trimmed V and J ends, which lost 3 bases and 10 bases, there was a span of 13 bases. The CDR3 here is CAISDGTPGEQFF. The CDR3 DNA is TGTGCCATCAGTGACGGGACCCCCGGCGAGCAGTTCTTC.

A note on this clonotype: Its ends do not fully match the called genes, so a read error is possible. The chain recombines TRBV28 with TRBJ2-7; TRBD2 agrees at 13 bases. The CDR3 sequence is 16 residues long. Per germline, CDR1 MDHEN and CDR2 SYDVKM. CDR3 loop: CANSDTGLAGSYEQYF. The CDR3 nucleotides are TGTGCCAACAGTGATACGGGACTAGCGGGAAGCTACGAGCAGTACTTC.

This chain links TRBV4-1 with TRBJ1-2; 8 nucleotides line up with TRBD1. Germline V gives CDR1 MGHRA, CDR2 YSYEKL. Trimming took 0 bases from V and 8 from J; bases not matched to a gene: 8. This CDR3 has 15 amino acids. In DNA form, the CDR3 reads TGCGCCAGCAGCCAAGATCGTGGACAGGGACAAGGCTACACCTTC. This codes for CASSQDRGQGQGYTF.

V gene TRBV20-1 combines with J gene TRBJ2-5; no firm D call. Germline CDR1 DFQATT, CDR2 SNEGSKA (reference sequence). Trimming shortened V by 5 bases and J by 1 base, and 8 bases separated the two germline ends. The CDR3 runs 12 residues. The CDR3 is CSARKSQETQYF. The CDR3 DNA reads as TGCAGTGCTCGCAAATCCCAAGAGACCCAGTACTTC.

This chain connects TRBV27 to TRBJ1-1; 7 nucleotides agree with TRBD1. V dropped 10 bases and J dropped 5; count of bases not matched to a gene: 16. The germline CDR1 and CDR2 sequences are MNHEY and SMNVEV (reference sequence). The CDR3 loop spans 15 amino acids. The CDR3 bases are TGTGCCAACAGGGGCAGAGGGGAGATTCGAACTGAAGCTTTCTTT. Amino acids: CANRGRGEIRTEAFF.

Only a few counts were recorded for this clonotype. V usage is TRBV28 and J usage is TRBJ1-6; D uncertain. Deletions cut 5 bases from V and 8 bases from J, with 10 bases between. Germline V gives CDR1 MDHEN, CDR2 SYDVKM. The CDR3 consists of 13 residues. CDR3 nucleotides: TGTGCCAGCAGTAGTCAACTTGATTCACCCCTCCACTTT. The encoded protein is CASSSQLDSPLHF.

Notes on this clonotype: A single base separates this from a much larger clone, so it may be a read error. The chain joins TRBV28 to TRBJ1-5; no reliable D call. The CDR3 has 13 residues. In germline, CDR1 is MDHEN, CDR2 SYDVKM. The CDR3 spells CASGLVRNQPQHF. Written as DNA, the CDR3 is TGTGCCAGCGGTTTGGTCAGAAATCAGCCCCAGCATTTT.

The chain recombines TRBV6-2 or TRBV6-3 with TRBJ2-1; 7 positions match TRBD2. This CDR3 is 14 amino acids long. V dropped 3 bases and J dropped 12; count of bases not matched to a gene: 11. Looked up from germline, CDR1 is MNHEY and CDR2 is SVGEGT. CDR3 in amino acids: CASSYLGEPGGQFF. Written as DNA, the CDR3 is TGTGCCAGCAGTTATTTGGGGGAGCCGGGGGGGCAGTTCTTC.

This clonotype has a handful of counts. The genes are TRBV10-3 and TRBJ2-7; D not resolved. The CDR3 has 13 amino acids. Germline values: CDR1 ENHRY, CDR2 SYGVKD. The germline V and J ends were trimmed by 8 bases and 3 bases, with 14 bases remaining between them. CDR3 nucleotides: TGTGCCATCCAGATGGGATCGAACTACGAGCAGTACTTC. This codes for CAIQMGSNYEQYF.

This clonotype was counted between two and nine times. The chain recombines TRBV7-9 with TRBJ1-5; maybe TRBD1 (5 bases). The length of the CDR3 is 16 residues. Germline V gives CDR1 SEHNR, CDR2 FQNEAQ (reference sequence). Trimming pared 4 bases from V and 0 bases from J, leaving 13 bases between. The DNA for the CDR3 is TGTGCCAGCAGCTCCCAGGGAGGGGATAGCAATCAGCCCCAGCATTTT. Protein sequence: CASSSQGGDSNQPQHF.

At least ten counts were recorded for this clonotype. The genes are TRBV29-1 and TRBJ1-1; 7 positions match TRBD1. Per germline, CDR1 SQVTM and CDR2 ANQGSEA. The CDR3 covers 15 residues. The trim removed 4 bases at V and 3 bases at J, leaving 11 bases unmatched. The CDR3 spells CSVGTGALPYTEAFF. Written as DNA, the CDR3 is TGCAGCGTTGGTACAGGGGCTCTCCCTTACACTGAAGCTTTCTTT. Supplemented by reference TRBV29-1 and TRBJ1-1, the full variable domain reads SAVISQKPSRDICQRGTSLTIQCQVDSQVTMMFWYRQQPGQSLTLIATANQGSEATYESGFVIDKFPISRPNLTFSTLTVSNMSPEDSSIYLCSVGTGALPYTEAFFGQGTRLTVV.

This clonotype came up many times. The rearrangement joins TRBV7-8 to TRBJ1-4, with D possibly TRBD1 on 6 matching bases. The CDR3 totals 12 residues. Germline V CDR1 and CDR2: SGHVS, FQNEAQ. V dropped 6 bases and J dropped 8 bases, with 10 bases sitting between them. The CDR3 DNA follows: TGTGCCAGCAGACAGGGTGCGGAAAAACTGTTTTTT. It codes for CASRQGAEKLFF. Using reference TRBV7-8 and TRBJ1-4 for the parts outside the CDR3, the full variable domain is GAGVSQSPRYKVAKRGQDVALRCDPISGHVSLFWYQQALGQGPEFLTYFQNEAQLDKSGLPSDRFFAERPEGSVSTLKIQRTQQEDSAVYLCASRQGAEKLFFGSGTQLSVL.

The V and J genes are TRBV18 and TRBJ1-4; D unresolved. The germline CDR1 and CDR2 sequences are KGHSH and LQKENI. CDR3 length equals 17 residues. Deletions cut 1 base from V and 6 bases from J, with 18 bases between. CDR3 residues: CASSPRPRAGGDEKLFF. The CDR3 nucleotides are TGTGCCAGCTCACCACGTCCGAGAGCAGGAGGAGATGAAAAACTGTTTTTT.

There are a few counts of this clonotype. The V call is TRBV29-1, the J call TRBJ1-1; 7 nucleotides agree with TRBD1. Germline V gene sequence: CDR1 SQVTM, CDR2 ANQGSEA. Trimming removed 6 bases from V and 1 base from J; junction bases left unmatched: 5. The CDR3 is made up of 13 amino acids. The CDR3 is CSVLRDRNTEAFF. The CDR3 nucleotides are TGCAGCGTACTCCGGGACAGGAACACTGAAGCTTTCTTT.

The J gene is TRBJ1-5, the V gene TRBV15; 10 bases agree with TRBD1. J was trimmed by 7 bases and V by 3 bases; bases with no gene match: 9. Germline assignment: CDR1 LNHNV and CDR2 YYDKDF (reference sequence). This CDR3 has 16 residues. CDR3 region: CATSSLGTGAHQPQHF. The CDR3 DNA is TGTGCCACCAGCAGCTTAGGGACAGGGGCCCACCAGCCCCAGCATTTT.

The gene calls are TRBV5-6 and TRBJ1-1; the D is unclear. CDR3 length: 14 residues. In germline, CDR1 is SGHDT, CDR2 YYEEEE. V lost 3 bases and J 1 base, leaving 10 bases between the germline ends. Here the CDR3 DNA reads TGTGCCAGCAGCTCCCAACTTCAGAACACTGAAGCTTTCTTT. Translation: CASSSQLQNTEAFF.

The chain joins TRBV28 to TRBJ1-6, with no clear D. The CDR3 has 14 residues. Germline CDR1 and CDR2: MDHEN and SYDVKM. Trimming stripped 6 bases from V and 10 bases from J, with 16 bases between. The CDR3 here is CASSQGATFSPLHF. CDR3 bases: TGTGCCAGCAGCCAAGGTGCCACGTTCTCACCCCTCCACTTT.

There are a few counts of this clonotype. V gene TRBV29-1 combines with J gene TRBJ2-5, with D perhaps given as TRBD1 or TRBD2 (6 bases each). The CDR3 sequence is 14 residues long. Looked up from germline, CDR1 is SQVTM and CDR2 is ANQGSEA. Trimming took 3 bases from V and 1 from J, leaving 12 bases between them. The chain's CDR3 is CSVDIGGLQETQYF. CDR3 DNA: TGCAGCGTTGATATAGGGGGACTCCAAGAGACCCAGTACTTC.

This clonotype showed up many times. V gene TRBV19 combines with J gene TRBJ2-1; perhaps TRBD2 as D (6 bases). Germline CDR1 and CDR2: LNHDA and SQIVND (reference sequence). The ends were cut back, 5 bases at V and 0 bases at J, with 8 bases in the middle. The CDR3 length is 14 residues. The CDR3 bases are TGTGCCAGTAGTCTCGGGGGCTCCTACAATGAGCAGTTCTTC. Its translation is CASSLGGSYNEQFF. Using reference TRBV19 and TRBJ2-1 for the parts outside the CDR3, the full variable domain is DGGITQSPKYLFRKEGQNVTLSCEQNLNHDAMYWYRQDPGQGLRLIYYSQIVNDFQKGDIAEGYSVSREKKESFPLTVTSAQKNPTAFYLCASSLGGSYNEQFFGPGTRLTVL.

In this sample, this clonotype turned up many times. J is TRBJ1-4 and V is TRBV7-8; D is possibly TRBD1 (5 bases). The CDR3 is 15 residues long. Germline CDR1 and CDR2: SGHVS and FQNEAQ. Trimming pared 0 bases from V and 5 bases from J, leaving 10 bases between. The CDR3 region is CASSLAGGPNEKLFF. The CDR3 coding sequence is TGTGCCAGCAGCTTAGCGGGGGGACCGAATGAAAAACTGTTTTTT.

This clonotype was detected only a few times. This sequence joins TRBV7-2 and TRBJ2-7, with 9 bases fitting TRBD1. V was clipped by 6 bases and J by 3 bases; unmatched bases: 6. There are 14 residues in the CDR3. CDR1 and CDR2 (germline): SGHTA, FQGNSA. The CDR3: CASSRDREDYEQYF. CDR3 coding DNA: TGTGCCAGCAGTAGGGACAGGGAGGACTACGAGCAGTACTTC.

Only one count was recorded for this clonotype. This chain connects TRBV7-9 to TRBJ1-1, with TRBD1 as a possible D gene (5 bases). Per the germline V gene, CDR1 is SEHNR and CDR2 is FQNEAQ (reference sequence). Trimming cost V 3 bases and J 6 bases, with 14 bases left between them. This CDR3 region has 14 residues. The CDR3 nucleotides read TGTGCCAGCAGCTTTGGGACGGGCGCGCCTGAAGCTTTCTTT. This gives the protein CASSFGTGAPEAFF. Full variable domain (remainder filled in from reference TRBV7-9 and TRBJ1-1): DTGVSQNPRHKITKRGQNVTFRCDPISEHNRLYWYRQTLGQGPEFLTYFQNEAQLEKSRLLSDRFSAERPKGSFSTLEIQRTEQGDSAMYLCASSFGTGAPEAFFGQGTRLTVV.

The V and J genes are TRBV9 and TRBJ2-7, with D perhaps TRBD2 (7 bases). The CDR3 sequence is 16 residues long. The ends were cut back, 6 bases at V and 2 bases at J, with 21 bases in the middle. Germline CDR1 reads SGDLS; CDR2 reads YYNGEE. CDR3 loop: CASILGGVENPYEQYF. CDR3 nucleotides: TGTGCCAGCATCTTAGGGGGGGTTGAAAATCCCTACGAGCAGTACTTC. The whole variable domain, filled in from reference TRBV9 and TRBJ2-7, reads DSGVTQTPKHLITATGQRVTLRCSPRSGDLSVYWYQQSLDQGLQFLIQYYNGEERAKGNILERFSAQQFPDLHSELNLSSLELGDSALYFCASILGGVENPYEQYFGPGTRLTVT.

This clonotype was seen more than once but under ten times. This chain uses TRBV4-2 with TRBJ1-2; 11 positions agree with TRBD1. This CDR3 contains 15 residues. Germline V CDR1 and CDR2: LGHNA, YNFKEQ. After removal of 0 bases from V and 7 bases from J, the junction contained 4 bases not matched to a gene. CDR3 DNA sequence: TGTGCCAGCAGCCAAGAGTCGGACAGGGGGCCTGGCTACACCTTC. It is translated as CASSQESDRGPGYTF.